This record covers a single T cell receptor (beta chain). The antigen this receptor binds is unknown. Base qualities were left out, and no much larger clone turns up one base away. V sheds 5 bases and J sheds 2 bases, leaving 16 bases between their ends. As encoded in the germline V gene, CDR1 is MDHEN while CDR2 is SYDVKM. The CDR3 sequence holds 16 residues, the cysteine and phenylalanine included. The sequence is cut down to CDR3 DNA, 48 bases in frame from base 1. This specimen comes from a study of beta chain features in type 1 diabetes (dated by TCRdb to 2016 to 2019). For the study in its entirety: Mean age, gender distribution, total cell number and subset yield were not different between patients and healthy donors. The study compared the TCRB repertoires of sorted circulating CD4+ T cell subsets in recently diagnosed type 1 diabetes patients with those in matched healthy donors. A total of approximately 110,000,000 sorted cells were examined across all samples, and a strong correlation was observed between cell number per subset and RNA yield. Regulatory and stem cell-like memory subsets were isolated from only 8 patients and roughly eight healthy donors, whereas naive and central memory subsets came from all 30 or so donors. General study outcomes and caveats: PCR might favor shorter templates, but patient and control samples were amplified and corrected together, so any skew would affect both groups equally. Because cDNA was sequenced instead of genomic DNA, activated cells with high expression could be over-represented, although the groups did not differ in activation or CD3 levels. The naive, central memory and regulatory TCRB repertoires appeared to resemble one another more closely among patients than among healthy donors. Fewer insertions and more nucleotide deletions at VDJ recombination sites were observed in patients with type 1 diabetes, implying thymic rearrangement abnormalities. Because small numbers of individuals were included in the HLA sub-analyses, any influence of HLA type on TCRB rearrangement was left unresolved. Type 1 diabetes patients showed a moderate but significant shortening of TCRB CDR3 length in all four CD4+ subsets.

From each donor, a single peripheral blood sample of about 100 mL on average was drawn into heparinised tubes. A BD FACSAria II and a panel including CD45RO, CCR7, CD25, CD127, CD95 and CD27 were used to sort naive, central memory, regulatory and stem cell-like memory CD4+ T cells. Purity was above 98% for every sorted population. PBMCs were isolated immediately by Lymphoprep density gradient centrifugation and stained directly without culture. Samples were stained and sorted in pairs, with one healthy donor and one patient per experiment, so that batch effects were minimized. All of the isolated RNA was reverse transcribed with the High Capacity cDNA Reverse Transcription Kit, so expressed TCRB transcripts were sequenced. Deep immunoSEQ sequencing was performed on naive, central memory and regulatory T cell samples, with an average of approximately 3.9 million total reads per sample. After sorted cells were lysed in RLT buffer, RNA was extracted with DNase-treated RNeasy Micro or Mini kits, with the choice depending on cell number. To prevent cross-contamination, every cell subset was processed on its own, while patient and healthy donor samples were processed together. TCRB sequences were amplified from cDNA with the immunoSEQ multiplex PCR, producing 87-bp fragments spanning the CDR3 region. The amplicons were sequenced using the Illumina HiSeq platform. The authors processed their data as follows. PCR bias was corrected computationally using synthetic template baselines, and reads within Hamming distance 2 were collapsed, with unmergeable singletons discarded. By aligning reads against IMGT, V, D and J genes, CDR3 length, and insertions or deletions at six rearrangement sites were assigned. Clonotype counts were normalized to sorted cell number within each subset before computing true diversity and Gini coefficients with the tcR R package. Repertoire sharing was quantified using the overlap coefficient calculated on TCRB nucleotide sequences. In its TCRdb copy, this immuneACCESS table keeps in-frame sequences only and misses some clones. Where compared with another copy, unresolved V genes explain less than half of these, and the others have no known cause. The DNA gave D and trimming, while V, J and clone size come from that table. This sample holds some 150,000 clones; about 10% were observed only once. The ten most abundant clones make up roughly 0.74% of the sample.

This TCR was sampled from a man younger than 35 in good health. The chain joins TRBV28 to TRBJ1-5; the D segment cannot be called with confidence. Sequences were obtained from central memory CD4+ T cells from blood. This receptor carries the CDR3 CASSPRTRGGNQPQHF. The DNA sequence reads TGTGCCAGCAGTCCCCGGACTAGAGGCGGCAATCAGCCCCAGCATTTT.